The clone carrying this TCR beta chain was observed at least ten times. Its target is unknown. This sample is drawn from a study of metastatic and nonmetastatic thyroid tumors. Overall study: For malignant and benign thyroid patients, tumor or nodule tissue and blood were the sources whose repertoires were compared.

In the original workflow: The distant-metastasis classifier for papillary thyroid cancer was built from CDR3 differences across clinicopathological groups. TCRdb used MiXCR to call clones anew from the PCR reads. What appears here as the V and J calls and clone size reflects TCRdb's work, not the paper's. The data contain about 27,000 clones, approximately 15% of them seen just once; the ten biggest clones take up about 6%. Thyroid surgery took place with no prior treatment in any patient. Study results and limitations: Malignant thyroid tumors reportedly had TCR beta diversity that was significantly higher than in benign nodules, in blood and tumor.

This CDR3 is 17 amino acids long. Germline V gene sequence: CDR1 MGHRA, CDR2 YSYEKL. With 4 bases clipped from V and 4 bases from J, the junction kept 10 bases outside the gene matches. The receptor was isolated from a male donor with papillary thyroid cancer or a benign thyroid nodule (not recorded which). Some clones in this sample may be carry-over from other donors' samples. What was sequenced was blood. This chain connects TRBV4-1 to TRBJ1-1; 12 bases align to TRBD1. CDR3 nucleotides: TGCGCCAGCAGCCCTCAGCCGGGACAGGGGGCAGCCACTGAAGCTTTCTTT. The encoded protein is CASSPQPGQGAATEAFF.